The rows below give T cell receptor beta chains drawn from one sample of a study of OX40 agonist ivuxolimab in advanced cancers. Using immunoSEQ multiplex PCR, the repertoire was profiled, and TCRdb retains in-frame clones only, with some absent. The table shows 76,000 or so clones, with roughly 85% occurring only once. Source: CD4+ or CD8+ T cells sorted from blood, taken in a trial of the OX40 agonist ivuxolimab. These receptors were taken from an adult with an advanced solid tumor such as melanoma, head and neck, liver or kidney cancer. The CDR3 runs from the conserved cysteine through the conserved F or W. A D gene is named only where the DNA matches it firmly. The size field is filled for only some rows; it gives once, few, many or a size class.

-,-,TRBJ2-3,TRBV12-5,CASGLVPGWVIDTQYF,TGTGCTAGTGGTTTGGTTCCGGGGTGGGTGATAGATACGCAGTATTTT
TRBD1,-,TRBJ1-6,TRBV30,CAWAPGQGFNNSPLHF,TGTGCCTGGGCTCCGGGACAGGGGTTTAATAATTCACCCCTCCACTTT
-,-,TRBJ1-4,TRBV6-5,CASSRTVHNEKLFF,TGTGCCAGCAGTCGGACAGTACATAATGAAAAACTGTTTTTT
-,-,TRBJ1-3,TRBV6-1,CASSPDGRQSSIYF,TGTGCCAGCAGTCCAGACGGCCGACAAAGCTCCATATATTTT
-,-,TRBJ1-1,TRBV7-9,CASSPSGLNTEAFF,TGTGCCAGCAGCCCCTCGGGGTTGAACACTGAAGCTTTCTTT
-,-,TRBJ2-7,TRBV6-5,CASSYSLGGPYEQYF,TGTGCCAGCAGTTACTCTTTAGGAGGACCCTACGAGCAGTACTTC
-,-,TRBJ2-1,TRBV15,CATSRERGFRGFYNEQFF,TGTGCCACCAGCAGAGAAAGGGGGTTCAGGGGTTTTTACAATGAGCAGTTCTTC
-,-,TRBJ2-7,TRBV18,CASSPPGRGNYEQYF,TGTGCCAGCTCACCTCCCGGGCGGGGAAACTACGAGCAGTACTTC
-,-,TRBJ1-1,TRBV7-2,CASSLAPANTEAFF,TGTGCCAGCAGCTTAGCCCCAGCCAACACTGAAGCTTTCTTT
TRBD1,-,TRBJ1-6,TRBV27,CASSFAGTGLSPLHF,TGTGCCAGCAGTTTTGCCGGGACAGGGCTTTCACCCCTCCACTTT
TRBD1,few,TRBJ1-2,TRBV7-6,CASSIDRGGSYGYTF,TGTGCCAGCAGCATAGACAGGGGAGGGAGCTATGGCTACACCTTC
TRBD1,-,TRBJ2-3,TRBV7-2,CASSKSGTGNLDTQYF,TGTGCCAGCAGTAAGTCCGGGACAGGGAATCTTGATACGCAGTATTTT
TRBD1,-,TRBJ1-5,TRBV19,CASSLDRDLGQPQHF,TGTGCCAGTAGTTTGGACAGGGATCTAGGTCAGCCCCAGCATTTT
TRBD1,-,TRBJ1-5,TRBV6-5,CASSRTGVGNQPQHF,TGTGCCAGCAGCCGTACAGGGGTAGGGAATCAGCCCCAGCATTTT
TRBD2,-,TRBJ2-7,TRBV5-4,CASSPGEGGAYEQYF,TGTGCCAGCAGCCCTGGGGAGGGCGGAGCCTACGAGCAGTACTTC
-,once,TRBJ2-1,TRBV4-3,CASSQALGHRANEQFF,TGCGCCAGCAGCCAAGCACTAGGACATAGGGCAAATGAGCAGTTCTTC
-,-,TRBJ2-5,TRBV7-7,CASSRTVGEWETQYF,TGTGCCAGCAGCCGTACGGTGGGGGAGTGGGAGACCCAGTACTTC